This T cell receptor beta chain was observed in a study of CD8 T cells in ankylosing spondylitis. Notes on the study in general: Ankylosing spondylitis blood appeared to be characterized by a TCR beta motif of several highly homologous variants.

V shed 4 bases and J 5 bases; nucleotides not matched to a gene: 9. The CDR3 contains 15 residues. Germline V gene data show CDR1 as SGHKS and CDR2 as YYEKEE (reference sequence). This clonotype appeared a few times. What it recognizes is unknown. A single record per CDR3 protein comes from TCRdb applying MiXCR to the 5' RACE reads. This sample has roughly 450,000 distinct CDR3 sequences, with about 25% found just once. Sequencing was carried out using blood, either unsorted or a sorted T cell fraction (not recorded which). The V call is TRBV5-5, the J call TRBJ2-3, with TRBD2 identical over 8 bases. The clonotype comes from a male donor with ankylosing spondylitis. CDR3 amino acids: CASSTTGGSIDTQYF. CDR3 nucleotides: TGTGCCAGCAGCACCACGGGGGGGTCAATAGATACGCAGTATTTT.